This T cell receptor beta chain was observed in a study of T cells in Graves' hyperthyroidism and ophthalmopathy. Study-level results: Clonotypes that were expanded in thyroid above 0.001 mostly appeared in blood too.

Using RNA transcripts as the source, TCR beta CDR3 regions were amplified. HTBI primers were employed in a first-round RT-PCR of the TCR CDR3. MiXCR, run by TCRdb on the multiplex PCR reads, gives a single entry per CDR3 protein. The table shows some 510,000 distinct CDR3 sequences, with about 20% occurring only once. Lactation, pregnancy, other autoimmune disease or uncontrolled infection excluded patients. Each diagnosis was grounded in clinical symptoms, serum thyroxine and TRAb, thyroid ultrasound, and orbital computed tomography. The CDR3 spans 14 residues. Germline CDR1 DFQATT, CDR2 SNEGSKA (reference sequence). Trimming cost V 6 bases and J 1 base, with 16 bases left between them. This clonotype was seen a few times. What it recognizes is unknown.

This sequence joins TRBV20-1 and TRBJ2-7; D may be TRBD2 (5 bases). Sequencing was carried out using blood. The source is a man younger than 35 with Graves' hyperthyroidism. CDR3 DNA: TGCAGTGCCAACCCGGGAACAACTTCCTACGAGCAGTACTTC. Its protein product is CSANPGTTSYEQYF.